Listed below are T cell receptor beta chains from one sample, sequenced in a study of blood T cells in healthy people across ages. Each CDR3 protein is one row after TCRdb ran MiXCR on the 5' RACE reads. The table includes 850,000 to 1,300,000 distinct CDR3 sequences, 35% to 50% detected once. Sequencing was performed on blood. The receptor set was obtained from a woman in her sixties in good health. The CDR3 runs from the conserved cysteine through the conserved F or W. The D gene is left open where the match is weak. Part of the rows lack a size; the others show once, few, many or a class for expanded clones.

cdr3_aa cdr3_nt d_call clone_size j_call v_call
CASSLDGTSGRVYEQYF TGTGCCAGCAGTTTAGACGGGACTAGCGGGAGAGTCTACGAGCAGTACTTC TRBD2 NA TRBJ2-7 TRBV12-3/TRBV12-4
CAWSGEAGGSTDTQYF TGTGCCTGGAGTGGGGAGGCGGGAGGGAGCACAGATACGCAGTATTTT TRBD2 NA TRBJ2-3 TRBV30
CASRGVGSPLHF TGTGCCAGCCGGGGCGTCGGCTCACCCCTCCACTTT NA NA TRBJ1-6 TRBV12-3/TRBV12-4
CASSYGAGGDEKLFF TGTGCCAGCAGCTATGGGGCAGGGGGGGATGAAAAACTGTTTTTT TRBD1 NA TRBJ1-4 TRBV6-5
CASSFGGYTEAFF TGTGCCAGCAGTTTTGGGGGCTACACTGAAGCTTTCTTT NA NA TRBJ1-1 TRBV27
CASSLSSSVNTGELFF TGTGCCAGCAGCTTGTCCTCTAGCGTGAACACCGGGGAGCTGTTTTTT NA once TRBJ2-2 TRBV5-6
CSVEVGQGNEQFF TGCAGCGTTGAAGTGGGACAGGGGAATGAGCAGTTCTTC TRBD1 few TRBJ2-1 TRBV29-1
CASSQGIGLAYEQYF TGTGCCAGCAGCCAAGGTATAGGACTTGCCTACGAGCAGTACTTC NA many TRBJ2-7 TRBV3-1
CATSRGTASSYEQYF TGTGCCACCAGCAGAGGGACAGCCTCCTCCTACGAGCAGTACTTC NA NA TRBJ2-7 TRBV15
CASSTSSGSWDNEQFF TGTGCCAGCAGCACCTCTAGCGGGAGTTGGGACAATGAGCAGTTCTTC NA NA TRBJ2-1 TRBV21-1
CASSCRTAETQFF TGTGCCAGCAGCTGTCGGACAGCAGAGACCCAGTTCTTC NA NA TRBJ2-1 TRBV21-1
CAISDRAKKNTEAFF TGTGCCATTTCGGACAGGGCGAAAAAGAACACTGAAGCTTTCTTT TRBD1 NA TRBJ1-1 TRBV10-3
CASRLAGGFASQYF TGTGCCAGCAGATTAGCGGGAGGGTTTGCGTCGCAGTATTTT TRBD2 NA TRBJ2-3 TRBV11-2
CASKGQARIKSYEQYF TGTGCCAGCAAGGGCCAGGCTAGGATAAAAAGCTACGAGCAGTACTTC NA NA TRBJ2-7 TRBV2
CASSATGGSGYTF TGTGCCAGCAGTGCGACAGGAGGTAGTGGCTACACCTTC NA few TRBJ1-2 TRBV12-3/TRBV12-4
CASRGNRGSDEQYF TGCGCCAGCAGAGGGAACAGGGGCTCTGACGAGCAGTACTTC TRBD1 few TRBJ2-7 TRBV5-1
CSAAKSGISYEQYF TGCAGTGCTGCAAAAAGCGGGATTAGCTACGAGCAGTACTTC TRBD2 few TRBJ2-7 TRBV20-1
CAISDDSGSNEQFF TGTGCCATCAGTGATGATAGCGGGAGCAATGAGCAGTTCTTC TRBD2 NA TRBJ2-1 TRBV10-3
CSASATAGNYGYTF TGCAGTGCTAGCGCTACGGCCGGTAACTATGGCTACACCTTC NA NA TRBJ1-2 TRBV20-1
CASSSRGVGYGYTF TGTGCCAGCAGTTCCCGGGGGGTTGGATATGGCTACACCTTC NA NA TRBJ1-2 TRBV6-6
CAGRAGITDTQYF TGTGCCGGGAGGGCCGGTATCACAGATACGCAGTATTTT TRBD2 NA TRBJ2-3 TRBV6-1
CSVAPRKAQYF TGCAGCGTCGCGCCCAGGAAGGCCCAGTACTTC NA NA TRBJ2-5 TRBV29-1
CSASGSRTYNEQFF TGCAGTGCTAGTGGTAGCAGAACCTACAATGAGCAGTTCTTC NA NA TRBJ2-1 TRBV20-1
CASSQDEGLYGYTF TGTGCCAGCAGCCAAGATGAGGGGCTCTATGGCTACACCTTC NA NA TRBJ1-2 TRBV3-1
CASSLQEGYTF TGTGCCAGCAGCTTACAGGAGGGCTACACCTTC NA few TRBJ1-2 TRBV7-9
CASSLITSGRSNEQFF TGTGCCAGCAGTCTCATAACTAGCGGGAGGTCCAATGAGCAGTTCTTC TRBD2 NA TRBJ2-1 TRBV27
CASSRRGGNINEKLFF TGTGCCAGCAGCCGGAGGGGGGGCAATATAAATGAAAAACTGTTTTTT NA NA TRBJ1-4 TRBV7-6
CSARDANEQFF TGCAGTGCTAGAGATGCGAATGAGCAGTTCTTC NA NA TRBJ2-1 TRBV20-1
CSARARQGAYNEQFF TGCAGTGCTAGAGCTCGACAGGGGGCCTACAATGAGCAGTTCTTC TRBD1 few TRBJ2-1 TRBV20-1
CASSYQAARRDEQFF TGTGCCAGCAGTTACCAAGCGGCCCGAAGGGATGAGCAGTTCTTC NA NA TRBJ2-1 TRBV6-5
CASSPYGLQETQYF TGTGCCAGCAGCCCCTACGGGTTGCAAGAGACCCAGTACTTC NA few TRBJ2-5 TRBV14
CSAWDRGSSYEQYF TGCAGTGCTTGGGACAGGGGTAGCTCCTACGAGCAGTACTTC TRBD1 NA TRBJ2-7 TRBV20-1
CSVLGASGRHGELFF TGCAGCGTCCTAGGGGCTAGCGGGAGGCACGGGGAGCTGTTTTTT TRBD2 NA TRBJ2-2 TRBV29-1
CASSEGRGPTYEQYF TGTGCCAGCAGTGAAGGGAGAGGGCCTACCTACGAGCAGTACTTC NA NA TRBJ2-7 TRBV2
CAISESGLAETQYF TGTGCCATCAGTGAGTCGGGACTAGCAGAGACCCAGTACTTC TRBD2 few TRBJ2-5 TRBV10-3